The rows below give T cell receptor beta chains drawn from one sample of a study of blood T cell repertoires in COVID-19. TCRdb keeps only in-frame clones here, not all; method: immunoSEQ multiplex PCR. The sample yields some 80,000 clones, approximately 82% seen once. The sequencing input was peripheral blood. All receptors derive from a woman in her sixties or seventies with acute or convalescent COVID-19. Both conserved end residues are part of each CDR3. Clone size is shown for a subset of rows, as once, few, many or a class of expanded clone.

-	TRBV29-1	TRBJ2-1	CSVGRGSYNEQFF
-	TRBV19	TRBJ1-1	CASTLTGGASEAFF
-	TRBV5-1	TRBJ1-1	CASSYDGGNTEAFF
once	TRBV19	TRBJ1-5	CASSVGGGYQPQHF
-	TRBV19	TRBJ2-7	CASGLTGGDEQYF
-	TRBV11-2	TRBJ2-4	CASSLGQKNIQYF
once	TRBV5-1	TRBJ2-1	CAGKLGTGGLNEQFF
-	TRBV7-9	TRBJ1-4	CASRPDRGNEKLFF
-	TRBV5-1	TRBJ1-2	CASSYGPGEGYGYTF
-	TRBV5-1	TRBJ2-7	CASSWGGSGSYEQYF
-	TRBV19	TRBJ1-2	CASTRTGDYGYTF
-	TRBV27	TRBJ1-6	CASSYRPDYNSPLHF
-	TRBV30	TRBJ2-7	CAWSGTSGRAYEQYF
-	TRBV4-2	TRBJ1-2	CASSQKTTSGARYGYTF
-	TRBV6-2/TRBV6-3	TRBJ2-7	CASSYTGGTEQYF
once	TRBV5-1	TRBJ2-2	CASSLSGTAGIGGGELFF
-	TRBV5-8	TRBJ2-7	CASSPRTGLPSEQYF
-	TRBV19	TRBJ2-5	CASSIQRSSVETQYF
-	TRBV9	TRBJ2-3	CASSPVASGFADTQYF
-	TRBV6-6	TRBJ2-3	CATYGGRRDTQYF
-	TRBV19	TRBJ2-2	CASGGTGELFF
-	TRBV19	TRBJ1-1	CASSMGRQMNTEAFF
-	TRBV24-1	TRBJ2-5	CATSDLPKQPSQETQYF
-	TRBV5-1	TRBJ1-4	CASSLEPSDGEKLFF
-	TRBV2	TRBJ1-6	CASSLTENNSPLHF
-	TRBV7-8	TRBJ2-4	CASSSFIGRAGNIQYF
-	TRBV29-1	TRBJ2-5	CSVLRSGRVRETQYF
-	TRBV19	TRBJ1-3	CASSIGRTGGFDTIYF
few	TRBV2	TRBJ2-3	CASSVQGLGRSDTQYF
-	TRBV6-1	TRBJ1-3	CASSVEGRKAENTIYF
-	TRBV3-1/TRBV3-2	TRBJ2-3	CASSQDPSTDTQYF
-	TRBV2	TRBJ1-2	CASSDRQGAYGYTF
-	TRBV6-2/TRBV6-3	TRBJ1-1	CASSYLRTEAFF
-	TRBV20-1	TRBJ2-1	CSASLDYPQFF
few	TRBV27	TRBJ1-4	CASSFGLGRIEKLFF
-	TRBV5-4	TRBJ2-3	CASSSQRLAGGTDTQYF
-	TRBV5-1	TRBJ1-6	CASSPDTDRNNSPLHF
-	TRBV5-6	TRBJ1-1	CASRGNKGLGEAFF
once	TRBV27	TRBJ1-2	CASSFYPGRGYTF
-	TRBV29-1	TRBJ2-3	CSVDRGSGTQYF
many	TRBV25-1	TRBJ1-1	CASCEGGREVNTEAFF
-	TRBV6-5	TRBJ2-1	CASSKLAGGPDEQFF
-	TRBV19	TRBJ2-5	CASSIRASGRETQYF
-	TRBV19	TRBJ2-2	CASSIGGGELFF
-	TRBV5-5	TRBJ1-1	CASSLVGGGTEAFF
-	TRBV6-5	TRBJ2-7	CASRDPGTGSNEQYF